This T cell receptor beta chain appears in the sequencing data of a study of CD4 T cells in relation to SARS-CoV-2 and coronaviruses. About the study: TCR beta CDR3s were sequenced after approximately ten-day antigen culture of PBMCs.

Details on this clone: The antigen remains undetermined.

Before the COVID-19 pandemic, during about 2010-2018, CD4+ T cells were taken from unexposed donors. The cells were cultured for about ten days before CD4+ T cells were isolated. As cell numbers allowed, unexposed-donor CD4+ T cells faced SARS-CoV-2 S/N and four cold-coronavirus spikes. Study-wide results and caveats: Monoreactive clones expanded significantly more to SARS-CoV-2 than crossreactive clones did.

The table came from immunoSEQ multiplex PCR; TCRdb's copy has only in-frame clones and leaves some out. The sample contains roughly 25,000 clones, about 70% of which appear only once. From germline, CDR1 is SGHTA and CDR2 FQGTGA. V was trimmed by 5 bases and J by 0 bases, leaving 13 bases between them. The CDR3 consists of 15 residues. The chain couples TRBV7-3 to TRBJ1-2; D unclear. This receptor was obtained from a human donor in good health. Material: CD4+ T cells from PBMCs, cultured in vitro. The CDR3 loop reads CASSRDGNSNYGYTF. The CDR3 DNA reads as TGTGCCAGCAGCCGCGACGGGAATTCTAACTATGGCTACACCTTC. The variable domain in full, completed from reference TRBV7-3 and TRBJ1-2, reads GAGVSQTPSNKVTEKGKYVELRCDPISGHTALYWYRQSLGQGPEFLIYFQGTGAADDSGLPNDRFFAVRPEGSVSTLKIQRTERGDSAVYLCASSRDGNSNYGYTFGSGTRLTVV.